Listed here are 27 T cell receptor beta chains from one sample, sequenced in a study of T cells in localized non-small cell lung cancer (dated by TCRdb to about 2020). Libraries were built with the immunoSEQ multiplex PCR assay. Sourced from immuneACCESS, this table was stored by TCRdb with only in-frame sequences that have V and J called. A share of the clones is absent; for the studies checked, an unresolved V gene accounts for under half, and the remainder has no known explanation. Recorded for this sample are roughly 30,000 clones; around 90% of them occurred a single time. Over 10% of the sample goes to the ten largest clones. The input for sequencing was peripheral blood, taken before any cancer treatment. These receptors originate from a female donor older than 55 with stage III squamous cell lung carcinoma.

This chain links TRBV7-8 with TRBJ1-2; D is possibly TRBD1 (5 bases). Per the germline V gene, CDR1 is SGHVS and CDR2 is FQNEAQ. V gave up 2 bases and J gave up 8 bases, with 15 bases separating them. The CDR3 is 14 residues long. CDR3 region: CASSLSLIGGGYTF. The CDR3 region has the DNA TGTGCCAGCAGCTTATCGTTGATTGGGGGAGGCTACACCTTC.

The CDR3 loop reads CASSPRRQGTDTQYF. In DNA form, the CDR3 reads TGTGCCAGCAGCCCACGAAGACAGGGCACAGATACGCAGTATTTT. The chain is built from TRBV9 and TRBJ2-3, with a tentative D call TRBD1 (6 bases). Germline lookup yields CDR1 SGDLS and CDR2 YYNGEE. The CDR3 runs 15 residues. V shed 4 bases and J shed 1 base, with 13 bases lying between them.

The chain joins TRBV28 to TRBJ1-4; the match to TRBD1 covers 8 bases. The CDR3 spans 16 residues. The germline V gene has CDR1 MDHEN and CDR2 SYDVKM. Trimming cost V 3 bases and J 1 base; bases outside gene matches: 4. The CDR3 DNA reads TGTGCCAGCAGTTTGGGGGGGACAGGAACTAATGAAAAACTGTTTTTT. This gives the protein CASSLGGTGTNEKLFF.

This chain links TRBV7-2 with TRBJ2-7; the match to TRBD1 covers 7 bases. Germline V gives CDR1 SGHTA, CDR2 FQGNSA. The trim removed 6 bases at V and 3 bases at J, leaving 5 bases unmatched. The CDR3 extends over 13 amino acids. CDR3 sequence reads: CASRPGQVYEQYF. In nucleotides, the CDR3 is TGTGCCAGCAGACCCGGACAGGTCTACGAGCAGTACTTC.

The chain combines TRBV28 with TRBJ2-3; maybe TRBD2 (5 bases). This CDR3 is built from 10 residues. CDR1 and CDR2 from the germline V gene are MDHEN and SYDVKM. The V and J ends lost 8 bases and 5 bases respectively, with 5 bases between them. The CDR3 here is CASGRDTQYF. Here the CDR3 DNA reads TGTGCCAGCGGGAGAGATACGCAGTATTTT.

This clone was found a few times. This chain joins TRBV6-6 and TRBJ1-3, with D uncertain. CDR3 length: 15 residues. Between the trimmed V and J ends, which lost 2 bases and 0 bases, there was a span of 8 bases. Germline V lookup: CDR1 MNHNY, CDR2 SVGAGI (reference sequence). The chain's CDR3 is CASSYPTSSGNTIYF. CDR3 bases: TGTGCCAGCAGTTACCCAACTAGCTCTGGAAACACCATATATTTT.

The chain has TRBV7-2 and TRBJ1-2; D gene uncertain. The germline V gene encodes CDR1 SGHTA and CDR2 FQGNSA. This CDR3 has 13 residues. Trimming took 7 bases from V and 4 from J, leaving 13 bases between them. The CDR3 DNA follows: TGTGCCAGCACCCAGTTAAGGTCCTATGGCTACACCTTC. This translates into CASTQLRSYGYTF. Full variable domain (rest looked up from reference TRBV7-2 and TRBJ1-2): GAGVSQSPSNKVTEKGKDVELRCDPISGHTALYWYRQSLGQGLEFLIYFQGNSAPDKSGLPSDRFSAERTGGSVSTLTIQRTQQEDSAVYLCASTQLRSYGYTFGSGTRLTVV.

The V gene is TRBV10-1, the J gene TRBJ2-3, with 8 nucleotides matching TRBD1. Per the germline V gene, CDR1 is WNHNN and CDR2 is SYGVQD (reference sequence). V gave up 7 bases and J gave up 2 bases; unmatched junction bases: 5. This CDR3 comprises 14 residues. CDR3 nucleotide sequence: TGCGCCAGCAATAGGGACAGGCCCACAGATACGCAGTATTTT. This codes for CASNRDRPTDTQYF.

This clone was seen just once. The CDR3: CATSRVQKGGVGERDTQYF. In DNA, the CDR3 is TGTGCCACCAGCAGAGTCCAAAAAGGGGGAGTAGGGGAGCGGGATACGCAGTATTTT. This chain joins TRBV15 and TRBJ2-3; the D gene is possibly TRBD1 (6 bases). Trimming removed 1 base at V and 6 bases at J, with 26 bases between. Germline CDR1 is LNHNV and CDR2 is YYDKDF (reference sequence). The CDR3 has 19 residues.

The chain recombines TRBV5-1 with TRBJ2-2; TRBD1 matches 9 bases. Germline V gives CDR1 SGHRS, CDR2 YFSETQ. This CDR3 has 16 amino acids. With 0 bases clipped from V and 7 bases from J, the junction kept 7 bases outside the gene matches. CDR3 bases: TGCGCCAGCAGCTTGGCCTTAGGACAGGGGATCGGGGAGCTGTTTTTT. It codes for CASSLALGQGIGELFF.

The chain employs TRBV13 and TRBJ1-1; unclear D gene. The V and J ends lost 5 bases and 4 bases respectively, with 11 bases between them. This CDR3 spans 13 amino acids. Germline loops: CDR1 PRHDT, CDR2 FYEKMQ (reference sequence). CDR3 nucleotides: TGTGCCAGCAGCCCGATTCGGGGCACTGAAGCTTTCTTT. Amino acid sequence: CASSPIRGTEAFF.

V gene TRBV9 combines with J gene TRBJ2-7, with D possibly being TRBD1 (6 bases). The CDR3 loop spans 16 amino acids. Germline V lookup: CDR1 SGDLS, CDR2 YYNGEE. V lost 3 bases and J 0 bases, leaving 16 bases between the germline ends. In DNA form, the CDR3 reads TGTGCCAGCAGCGCCCATAGGACAGCGAGCTCCTACGAGCAGTACTTC. This encodes CASSAHRTASSYEQYF. Together with reference TRBV9 and TRBJ2-7, the CDR3 gives the full variable domain: DSGVTQTPKHLITATGQRVTLRCSPRSGDLSVYWYQQSLDQGLQFLIQYYNGEERAKGNILERFSAQQFPDLHSELNLSSLELGDSALYFCASSAHRTASSYEQYFGPGTRLTVT.

The rearrangement joins TRBV6-6 to TRBJ2-5; 11 nucleotides line up with TRBD1. This CDR3 is 15 amino acids long. With V trimmed by 6 bases and J by 4 bases, 7 bases remained unmatched. In germline, CDR1 is MNHNY, CDR2 SVGAGI (reference sequence). CDR3 region: CASSERDRGTETQYF. CDR3 in DNA: TGTGCCAGCAGCGAACGGGACAGGGGGACAGAGACCCAGTACTTC.

This chain uses TRBV9 with TRBJ2-2; D remains unclear. CDR1 SGDLS and CDR2 YYNGEE come from the germline V gene. The CDR3 has 13 residues. The ends were cut back, 0 bases at V and 5 bases at J, with 5 bases in the middle. This CDR3 reads CASSVGRTGELFF. CDR3 DNA sequence: TGTGCCAGCAGCGTAGGTCGAACCGGGGAGCTGTTTTTT.

This clone has a handful of counts. CDR3: CASSLDRVSSYEQYF. CDR3 nucleotides: TGTGCCAGCAGTCTAGACAGGGTCAGCTCCTACGAGCAGTACTTC. The V gene is TRBV28, the J gene TRBJ2-7; TRBD1 aligns across 7 bases. Per the germline V gene, CDR1 is MDHEN and CDR2 is SYDVKM. Germline trimming cut 5 bases from V and 0 bases from J; bases unmatched to any gene: 7. The CDR3 consists of 15 residues.

The rearrangement joins TRBV6-1 to TRBJ2-2; no clear D. The CDR3 spans 11 residues. Germline V gene lookup returns CDR1 MNHNS and CDR2 SASEGT. The germline V and J ends were trimmed by 7 bases and 5 bases, with 5 bases remaining between them. The CDR3 DNA reads as TGTGCCAGCAAATGGACCGGGGAGCTGTTTTTT. Translated, it gives CASKWTGELFF.

This rearrangement joins TRBV5-1 to TRBJ1-2; no clear D gene. CDR3 length: 13 amino acids. With 0 bases removed from V and 3 bases from J, the gap between germline ends came to 6 bases. Per the germline V gene, CDR1 is SGHRS and CDR2 is YFSETQ. For the CDR3, the DNA is TGCGCCAGCAGCTTGGACATCCACTATGGCTACACCTTC. Translating gives CASSLDIHYGYTF.

The V and J genes are TRBV27 and TRBJ1-1; D unresolved. The CDR3 length is 14 residues. Trimming left V 1 base short and J 2 bases short, with 8 bases between. The germline V gene encodes CDR1 MNHEY and CDR2 SMNVEV (reference sequence). CDR3 sequence (DNA): TGTGCCAGCAGTTTATTTCGACAAAACACTGAAGCTTTCTTT. Its protein is CASSLFRQNTEAFF.

The chain recombines TRBV18 with TRBJ2-6; the D gene is possibly TRBD1 (5 bases). Germline CDR1 is KGHSH and CDR2 is LQKENI. The length of the CDR3 is 15 residues. V lost 6 bases to trimming and J lost 3 bases, with 12 bases between them. The CDR3 nucleotides are TGTGCCAGCTCCCCCGACAGAGTTGGGGCCAACGTCCTGACTTTC. Its protein is CASSPDRVGANVLTF.

The V gene is TRBV18, the J gene TRBJ1-4; no clear D. Deletions cut 4 bases from V and 5 bases from J, with 11 bases between. Per germline, CDR1 KGHSH and CDR2 LQKENI. CDR3 length: 14 residues. CDR3 sequence: CASSLQRNNEKLFF. The CDR3 bases are TGTGCCAGCTCACTTCAAAGGAACAATGAAAAACTGTTTTTT.

CDR3 in DNA: TGTGCCAGCAGGCACGGGGGCCTTAACACAGATACGCAGTATTTT. Translation: CASRHGGLNTDTQYF. V usage is TRBV27 and J usage is TRBJ2-3; D may match TRBD1 or TRBD2 (6 bases each). V lost 6 bases, J lost 2 bases, and 15 bases lay in between. Germline loops: CDR1 MNHEY, CDR2 SMNVEV (reference sequence). The CDR3 has 15 residues.

V and J are TRBV7-8 and TRBJ1-2; TRBD1 might be the D (5 bases). The V gene lost 0 bases and the J gene lost 6 bases, with 8 bases spanning the gap. This CDR3 region has 13 residues. Germline values: CDR1 SGHVS, CDR2 FQNEAQ. DNA of the CDR3: TGTGCCAGCAGCTTAGCTGGAGGGGATGGCTACACCTTC. This codes for CASSLAGGDGYTF.

This rearrangement joins TRBV5-1 to TRBJ2-7, with D possibly matching TRBD2 (5 bases). This CDR3 region has 14 residues. The V gene's germline CDR1 is SGHRS and CDR2 YFSETQ. The V gene lost 4 bases and the J gene lost 1 base, with 12 bases spanning the gap. The CDR3 reads CASSQGPGSYEQYF. The CDR3 DNA reads as TGCGCCAGCAGCCAAGGACCGGGGTCCTACGAGCAGTACTTC.

CDR3 amino acids: CASSSGDGQYF. Written as DNA, the CDR3 is TGTGCCAGCAGTTCTGGGGATGGGCAGTACTTC. V gene TRBV6-5 combines with J gene TRBJ2-7; D ambiguous. Germline-derived CDR1 and CDR2 are MNHEY and SVGAGI. V was cut by 4 bases and J by 9 bases, with 10 bases left in between. This CDR3 is 11 amino acids long.

V and J are TRBV2 and TRBJ2-1, with D tentatively TRBD2 (6 bases). The V and J ends lost 8 bases and 9 bases respectively, with 26 bases between them. The length of the CDR3 is 16 residues. Germline V lookup: CDR1 SNHLY, CDR2 FYNNEI. CDR3 coding DNA: TGTGCCAGCGTGGTCCGGAGGCCTAGCGACCAAGGTGAGCAGTTCTTC. Translating it yields CASVVRRPSDQGEQFF.

The J gene is TRBJ1-1, the V gene TRBV5-1; TRBD1 aligns across 10 bases. The V gene end was trimmed by 3 bases and the J gene end by 3 bases; junction bases not matched to a gene: 5. The CDR3 has 15 residues. CDR1 SGHRS and CDR2 YFSETQ come from the germline V gene. CDR3 nucleotides: TGCGCCAGCAGCTGGGCCGGACAGGGGGACACTGAAGCTTTCTTT. Its protein product is CASSWAGQGDTEAFF.

For the CDR3, the DNA is TGTGCCAGCAGCTTTACGGGGGGTCCTTACAATGAGCAGTTCTTC. It specifies CASSFTGGPYNEQFF. The V and J genes are TRBV7-2 and TRBJ2-1, with TRBD2 matching 7 bases. Germline CDR1 and CDR2: SGHTA and FQGNSA. Losses at the gene ends were 3 bases for V and 4 bases for J; bases not matched to a gene: 6. The CDR3 is 15 residues long.